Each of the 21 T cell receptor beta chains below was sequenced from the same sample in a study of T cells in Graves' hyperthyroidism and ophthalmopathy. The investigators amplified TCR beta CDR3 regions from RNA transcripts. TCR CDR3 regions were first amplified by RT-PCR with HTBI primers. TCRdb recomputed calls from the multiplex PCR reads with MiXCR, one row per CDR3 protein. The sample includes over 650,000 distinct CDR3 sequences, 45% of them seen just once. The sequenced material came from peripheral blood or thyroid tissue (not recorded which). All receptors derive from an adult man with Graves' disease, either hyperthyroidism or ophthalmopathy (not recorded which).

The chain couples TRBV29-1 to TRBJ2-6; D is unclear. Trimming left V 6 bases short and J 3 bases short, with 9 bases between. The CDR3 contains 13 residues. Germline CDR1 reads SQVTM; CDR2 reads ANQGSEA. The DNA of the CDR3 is TGCAGCGTGCCCGTCGGTGGGGCCAACGTCCTGACTTTC. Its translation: CSVPVGGANVLTF.

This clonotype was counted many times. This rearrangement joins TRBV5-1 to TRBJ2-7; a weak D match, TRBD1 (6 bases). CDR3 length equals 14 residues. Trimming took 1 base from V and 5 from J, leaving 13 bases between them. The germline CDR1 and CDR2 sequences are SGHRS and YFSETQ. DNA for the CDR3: TGCGCCAGCAGCTTGACAGGGTCGAGAAACGAGCAGTACTTC. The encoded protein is CASSLTGSRNEQYF.

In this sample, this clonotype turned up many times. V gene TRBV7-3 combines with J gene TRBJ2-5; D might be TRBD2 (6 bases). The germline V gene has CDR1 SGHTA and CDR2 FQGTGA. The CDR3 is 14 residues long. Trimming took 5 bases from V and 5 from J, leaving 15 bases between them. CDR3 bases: TGTGCCAGCAGCACAGGATTGGGGGGTGAGACCCAGTACTTC. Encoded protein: CASSTGLGGETQYF.

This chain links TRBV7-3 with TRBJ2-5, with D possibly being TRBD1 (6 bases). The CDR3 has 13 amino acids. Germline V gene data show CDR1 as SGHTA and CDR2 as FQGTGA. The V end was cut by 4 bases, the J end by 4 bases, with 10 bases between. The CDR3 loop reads CASSWGQRETQYF. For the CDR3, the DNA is TGTGCCAGCAGCTGGGGACAACGAGAGACCCAGTACTTC. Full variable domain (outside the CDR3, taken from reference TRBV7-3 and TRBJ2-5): GAGVSQTPSNKVTEKGKYVELRCDPISGHTALYWYRQSLGQGPEFLIYFQGTGAADDSGLPNDRFFAVRPEGSVSTLKIQRTERGDSAVYLCASSWGQRETQYFGPGTRLLVL.

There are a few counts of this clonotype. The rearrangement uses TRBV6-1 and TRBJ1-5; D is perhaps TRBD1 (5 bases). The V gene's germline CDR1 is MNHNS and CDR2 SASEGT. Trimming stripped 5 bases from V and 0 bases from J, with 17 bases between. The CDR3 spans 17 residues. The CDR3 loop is CASSSGRVFHSNQPQHF. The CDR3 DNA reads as TGTGCCAGCAGTTCAGGCAGGGTCTTCCATAGCAATCAGCCCCAGCATTTT.

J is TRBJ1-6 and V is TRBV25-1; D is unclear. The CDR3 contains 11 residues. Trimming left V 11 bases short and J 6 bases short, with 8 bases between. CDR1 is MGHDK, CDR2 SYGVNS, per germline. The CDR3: CARIGNSPLHF. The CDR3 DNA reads TGTGCCCGTATAGGTAATTCACCCCTCCACTTT.

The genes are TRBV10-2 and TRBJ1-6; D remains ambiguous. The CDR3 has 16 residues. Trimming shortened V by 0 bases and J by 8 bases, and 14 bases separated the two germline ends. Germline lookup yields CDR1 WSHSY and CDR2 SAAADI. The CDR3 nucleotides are TGCGCCAGCAGTGAGTCGAAGCCAGGCGTCGATTCACCCCTCCACTTT. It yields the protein CASSESKPGVDSPLHF.

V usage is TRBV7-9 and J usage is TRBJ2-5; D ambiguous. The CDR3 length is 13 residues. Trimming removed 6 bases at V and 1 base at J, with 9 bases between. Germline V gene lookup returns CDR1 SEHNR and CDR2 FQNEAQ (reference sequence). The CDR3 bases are TGTGCCAGCAGAGGGCCGGGCCAAGAGACCCAGTACTTC. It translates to CASRGPGQETQYF.

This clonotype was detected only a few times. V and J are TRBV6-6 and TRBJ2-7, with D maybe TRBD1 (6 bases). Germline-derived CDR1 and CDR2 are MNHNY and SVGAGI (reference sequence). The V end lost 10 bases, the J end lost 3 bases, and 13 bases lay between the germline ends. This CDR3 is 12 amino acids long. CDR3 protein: CATLDRIYEQYF. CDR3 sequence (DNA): TGTGCCACGCTGGACAGAATCTACGAGCAGTACTTC.

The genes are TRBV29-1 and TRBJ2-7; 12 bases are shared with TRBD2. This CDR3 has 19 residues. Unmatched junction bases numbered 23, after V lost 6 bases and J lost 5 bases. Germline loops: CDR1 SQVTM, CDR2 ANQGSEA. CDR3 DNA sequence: TGCAGCGTAGCGCAGTTCGCGAACACCGGCCTAGCGGGAGGGAACGAGCAGTACTTC. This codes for CSVAQFANTGLAGGNEQYF.

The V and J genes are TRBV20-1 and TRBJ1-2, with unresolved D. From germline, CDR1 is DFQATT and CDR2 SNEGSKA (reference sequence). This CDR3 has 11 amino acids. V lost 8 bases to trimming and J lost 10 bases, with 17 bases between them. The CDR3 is CSYDGDTDYTF. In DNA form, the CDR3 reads TGCAGTTATGACGGTGACACTGACTACACCTTC.

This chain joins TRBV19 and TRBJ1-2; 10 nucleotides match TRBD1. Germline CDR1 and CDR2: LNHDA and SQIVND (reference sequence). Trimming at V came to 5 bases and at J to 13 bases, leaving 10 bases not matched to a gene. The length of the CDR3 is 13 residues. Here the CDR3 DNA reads TGTGCCAGTAGTCCGGGACAGGGGCTTTCATCCACCTTC. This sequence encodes CASSPGQGLSSTF.

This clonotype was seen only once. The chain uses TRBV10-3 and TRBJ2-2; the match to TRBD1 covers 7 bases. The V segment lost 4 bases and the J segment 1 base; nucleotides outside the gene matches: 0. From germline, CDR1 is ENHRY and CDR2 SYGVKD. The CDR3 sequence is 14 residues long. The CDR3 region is CAISGTGNTGELFF. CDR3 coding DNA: TGTGCCATCAGTGGGACAGGGAACACCGGGGAGCTGTTTTTT.

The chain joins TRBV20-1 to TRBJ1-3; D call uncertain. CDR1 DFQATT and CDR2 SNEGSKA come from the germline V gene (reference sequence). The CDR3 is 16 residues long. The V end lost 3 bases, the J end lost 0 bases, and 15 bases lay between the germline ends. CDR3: CSASGEGYHSGNTIYF. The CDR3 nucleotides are TGCAGTGCTAGTGGGGAGGGTTACCACTCTGGAAACACCATATATTTT.

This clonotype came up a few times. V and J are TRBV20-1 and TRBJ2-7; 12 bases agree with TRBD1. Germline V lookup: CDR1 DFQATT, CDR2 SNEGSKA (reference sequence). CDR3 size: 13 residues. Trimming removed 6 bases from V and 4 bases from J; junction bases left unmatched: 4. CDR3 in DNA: TGCAGTGCCGGGACAGGGGGCACTTACGAGCAGTACTTC. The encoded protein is CSAGTGGTYEQYF.

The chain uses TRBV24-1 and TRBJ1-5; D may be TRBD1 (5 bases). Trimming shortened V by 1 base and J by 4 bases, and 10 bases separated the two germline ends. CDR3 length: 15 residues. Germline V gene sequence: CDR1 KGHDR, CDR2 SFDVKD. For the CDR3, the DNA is TGTGCCACCAGTGATTTAAAGGGACCTAATCAGCCCCAGCATTTT. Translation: CATSDLKGPNQPQHF.

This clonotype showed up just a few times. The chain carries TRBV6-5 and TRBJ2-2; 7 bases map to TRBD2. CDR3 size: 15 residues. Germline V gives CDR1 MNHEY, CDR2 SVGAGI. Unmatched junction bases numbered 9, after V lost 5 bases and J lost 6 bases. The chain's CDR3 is CASSTTSPGPGELFF. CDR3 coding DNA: TGTGCCAGCAGTACGACTAGCCCGGGTCCCGGGGAGCTGTTTTTT.

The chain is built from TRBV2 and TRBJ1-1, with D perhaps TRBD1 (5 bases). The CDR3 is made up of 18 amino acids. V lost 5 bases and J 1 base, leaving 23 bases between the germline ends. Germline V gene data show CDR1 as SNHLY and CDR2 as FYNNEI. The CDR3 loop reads CASSLSLIQDYPNTEAFF. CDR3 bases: TGTGCCAGCAGTCTTTCTTTGATACAGGATTATCCGAACACTGAAGCTTTCTTT.

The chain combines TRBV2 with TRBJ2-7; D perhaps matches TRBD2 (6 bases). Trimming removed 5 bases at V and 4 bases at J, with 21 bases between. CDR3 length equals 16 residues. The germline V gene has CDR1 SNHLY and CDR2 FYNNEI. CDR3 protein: CASSYSAAGDRYEQYF. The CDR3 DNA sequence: TGTGCCAGCAGTTACTCGGCAGCGGGCGACCGATACGAGCAGTACTTC.

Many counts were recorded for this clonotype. The CDR3 sequence: CASSKVASNQPQHF. CDR3 nucleotides: TGTGCCAGCAGCAAGGTGGCTAGCAATCAGCCCCAGCATTTT. The chain links TRBV9 to TRBJ1-5; D unresolved. This CDR3 is 14 amino acids long. Germline V gene sequence: CDR1 SGDLS, CDR2 YYNGEE. V gave up 4 bases and J gave up 0 bases, with 8 bases separating them.

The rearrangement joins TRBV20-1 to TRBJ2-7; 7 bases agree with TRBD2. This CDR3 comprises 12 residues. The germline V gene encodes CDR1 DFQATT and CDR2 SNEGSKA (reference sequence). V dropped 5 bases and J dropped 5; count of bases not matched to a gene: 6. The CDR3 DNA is TGCAGTGCTCTGAGACTAGCTCACGAGCAGTACTTC. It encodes CSALRLAHEQYF.